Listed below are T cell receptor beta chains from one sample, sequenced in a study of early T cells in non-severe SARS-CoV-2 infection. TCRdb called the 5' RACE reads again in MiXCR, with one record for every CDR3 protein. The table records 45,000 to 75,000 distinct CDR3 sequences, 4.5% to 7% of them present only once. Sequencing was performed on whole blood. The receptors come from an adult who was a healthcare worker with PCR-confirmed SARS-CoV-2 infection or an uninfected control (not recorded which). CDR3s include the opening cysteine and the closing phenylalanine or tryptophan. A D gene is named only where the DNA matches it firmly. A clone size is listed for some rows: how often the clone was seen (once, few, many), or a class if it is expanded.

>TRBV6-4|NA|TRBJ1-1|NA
CASSDRVNTEAFF
TGTGCCAGCAGTGACAGGGTGAACACTGAAGCTTTCTTT
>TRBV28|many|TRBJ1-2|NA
CASLLGGANYGYTF
TGTGCCAGCCTCCTTGGGGGTGCTAACTATGGCTACACCTTC
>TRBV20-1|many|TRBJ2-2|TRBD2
CSARAGGGTGELFF
TGCAGTGCTAGAGCCGGCGGGGGCACCGGGGAGCTGTTTTTT
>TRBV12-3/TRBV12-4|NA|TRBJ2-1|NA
CASMGGATEQFF
TGTGCCAGCATGGGCGGAGCTACTGAGCAGTTCTTC
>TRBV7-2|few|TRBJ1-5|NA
CASSFRATQPQHF
TGTGCCAGCAGCTTCAGGGCTACTCAGCCCCAGCATTTT
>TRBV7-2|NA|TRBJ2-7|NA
CASSHSQGSYEQYF
TGTGCCAGCAGCCATTCCCAGGGGTCCTACGAGCAGTACTTC
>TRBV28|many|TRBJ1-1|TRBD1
CASSFPRQGRLSTEAFF
TGTGCCAGCAGTTTCCCAAGACAGGGACGATTATCCACTGAAGCTTTCTTT
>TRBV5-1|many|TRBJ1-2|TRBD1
CASADGQGVEGYTF
TGCGCCAGCGCTGATGGACAGGGTGTAGAGGGCTACACCTTC
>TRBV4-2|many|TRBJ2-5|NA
CASSQERLAVETQYF
TGTGCCAGCAGCCAAGAGAGGCTAGCTGTGGAGACCCAGTACTTC
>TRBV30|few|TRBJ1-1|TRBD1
CAWDRGRDRNTEAFF
TGTGCCTGGGACAGGGGGAGGGATCGGAACACTGAAGCTTTCTTT
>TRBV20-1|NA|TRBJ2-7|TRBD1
CSAGDSYEQYF
TGCAGTGCCGGGGACAGTTACGAGCAGTACTTC
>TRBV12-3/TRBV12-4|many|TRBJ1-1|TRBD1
CASSFTGAAFF
TGTGCCAGCAGTTTCACAGGGGCGGCTTTCTTT
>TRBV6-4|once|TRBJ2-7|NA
CARGFLGEQYF
TGTGCCAGAGGGTTCCTTGGCGAGCAGTACTTC
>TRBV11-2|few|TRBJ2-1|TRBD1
CASSSPKERQGPWFF
TGTGCCAGCAGCTCACCAAAAGAGAGACAGGGCCCATGGTTCTTC
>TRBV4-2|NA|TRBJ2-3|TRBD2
CASTNPRTRAIDTQYF
TGTGCCAGCACGAACCCCCGGACTAGGGCCATAGATACGCAGTATTTT